What follows are 13 T cell receptor beta chains derived from one specimen sequenced in a study of T cell responses to AZD1222 COVID-19 vaccine. Some clones are missing from TCRdb's copy, which holds only in-frame ones; the method was immunoSEQ multiplex PCR. This sample yields around 100,000 clones, of which roughly 91% are seen a single time; approximately 7% belongs to the top ten. The sequencing here drew on peripheral blood, taken on day 0 of AZD1222 vaccination. These receptors all stem from an adult in good health.

The chain links TRBV19 to TRBJ1-1; perhaps TRBD1 as D (6 bases). Trimming stripped 0 bases from V and 4 bases from J, with 15 bases between. The CDR3 consists of 16 residues. Germline assignment: CDR1 LNHDA and CDR2 SQIVND (reference sequence). CDR3 in DNA: TGTGCCAGTAGTATAGATGGTACGGGGGCTGGCACTGAAGCTTTCTTT. Amino acid sequence: CASSIDGTGAGTEAFF.

This chain links TRBV2 with TRBJ2-5, with D perhaps assigned TRBD1 or TRBD2 (5 bases each). Between the trimmed V and J ends, which lost 7 bases and 2 bases, there was a span of 14 bases. The CDR3 length is 14 residues. Germline V gene lookup returns CDR1 SNHLY and CDR2 FYNNEI. The CDR3 region has the DNA TGTGCCAGCATGAGAGGGACGGAACAAGAGACCCAGTACTTC. Protein: CASMRGTEQETQYF.

The chain employs TRBV25-1 and TRBJ2-7, with 7 bases fitting TRBD1. The junction had 4 bases not matched to a gene; V was cut back by 8 bases and J by 3 bases. The CDR3 is 12 residues long. In germline, CDR1 is MGHDK, CDR2 SYGVNS. CDR3 sequence reads: CASSAGGYEQYF. The DNA for the CDR3 is TGTGCCAGCTCGGCAGGGGGCTACGAGCAGTACTTC.

V usage is TRBV18 and J usage is TRBJ2-3; 7 bases are shared with TRBD2. V lost 2 bases and J lost 0; bases outside the gene matches: 11. Per the germline V gene, CDR1 is KGHSH and CDR2 is LQKENI. CDR3 length: 18 residues. The CDR3 region has the DNA TGTGCCAGCTCACCATCCGGGAGTAGCGGGCCTAGCACAGATACGCAGTATTTT. Its translation is CASSPSGSSGPSTDTQYF.

The gene calls are TRBV3-1 (or the pseudogene TRBV3-2) and TRBJ1-5; D call uncertain. The V gene lost 1 base and the J gene lost 1 base, with 5 bases spanning the gap. This CDR3 is 14 amino acids long. In germline, CDR1 is LGHDT, CDR2 YNNKEL (reference sequence). CDR3 sequence (DNA): TGTGCCAGCAGCCAAGGACTCAGCAATCAGCCCCAGCATTTT. It encodes CASSQGLSNQPQHF.

V gene TRBV29-1 combines with J gene TRBJ1-2, with no clear D. The CDR3 spans 11 residues. V was clipped by 3 bases and J by 8 bases, with 10 bases between them. Germline values: CDR1 SQVTM, CDR2 ANQGSEA. CDR3 in DNA: TGCAGCGTTGACGGGGTTGGGGGCTACACCTTC. The encoded protein is CSVDGVGGYTF.

This chain connects TRBV20-1 to TRBJ2-3, with D hard to call. There are 11 residues in the CDR3. CDR1 is DFQATT, CDR2 SNEGSKA, per germline (reference sequence). Trimming shortened V by 7 bases and J by 4 bases, and 9 bases separated the two germline ends. The CDR3 sequence is CSVRLADTQYF. The CDR3 DNA reads as TGCAGTGTTCGGCTGGCAGATACGCAGTATTTT.

CDR3 residues: CATDDRAGGSYEQYF. The DNA for the CDR3 is TGTGCCACCGACGACAGGGCGGGGGGCTCCTACGAGCAGTACTTC. J is TRBJ2-7 and V is TRBV19, with D maybe TRBD2 (8 bases). The germline gives CDR1 LNHDA, CDR2 SQIVND (reference sequence). The ends were cut back, 10 bases at V and 0 bases at J, with 19 bases in the middle. The CDR3 is 15 amino acids.

This chain's CDR3 is CASSDRTLYEQYF. The CDR3 DNA sequence: TGTGCCAGCAGCGATAGGACACTTTACGAGCAGTACTTC. The gene calls are TRBV6-5 and TRBJ2-7, with TRBD1 as a possible D gene (5 bases). The CDR3 loop spans 13 amino acids. CDR1 and CDR2 from the germline V gene are MNHEY and SVGAGI. V was shortened by 6 bases and J by 4 bases, with 13 bases between the two germline ends.

This rearrangement joins TRBV12-5 to TRBJ1-1; 10 positions agree with TRBD1. V was pared by 6 bases and J by 7 bases, with 11 bases of the junction left unmatched. The germline V gene has CDR1 LGHNT and CDR2 FRNRAP. The CDR3 loop spans 15 amino acids. The CDR3 loop is CASGPTGTGAVEAFF. DNA of the CDR3: TGTGCTAGTGGACCAACCGGGACAGGGGCTGTTGAAGCTTTCTTT.

The chain is built from TRBV28 and TRBJ1-1; no reliable D call. Trimming pared 1 base from V and 0 bases from J, leaving 9 bases between. Germline lookup yields CDR1 MDHEN and CDR2 SYDVKM. CDR3 length equals 15 residues. As DNA, the CDR3 is TGTGCCAGCAGTTTATATGAGGGCGTGAACACTGAAGCTTTCTTT. Translated, it gives CASSLYEGVNTEAFF.

This clone was recorded a few times. The V gene is TRBV3-1 (or the pseudogene TRBV3-2), the J gene TRBJ1-2, with TRBD1 matching 9 bases. This CDR3 is 12 amino acids long. The germline CDR1 and CDR2 sequences are LGHDT and YNNKEL (reference sequence). V was pared by 4 bases and J by 8 bases, with 2 bases of the junction left unmatched. In nucleotides, the CDR3 is TGTGCCAGCAGCCGGGACAGGGAGGGCTACACCTTC. Its protein is CASSRDREGYTF.

The chain recombines TRBV6-4 with TRBJ2-7, with D possibly being TRBD2 (7 bases). The CDR3 is made up of 16 amino acids. The germline V gene encodes CDR1 MRHNA and CDR2 SNTAGT. V shed 6 bases and J shed 3 bases, with 21 bases lying between them. Here the CDR3 reads CASRTLRRGADYEQYF. As DNA, the CDR3 is TGTGCCAGCAGGACCCTGCGCCGGGGGGCAGACTACGAGCAGTACTTC.